Below, one T cell receptor (beta chain) is given with its context. Original methodology: Researchers report that nucleated cell counts were estimated from reference gene primer amplification. Sequencing used immunoSEQ multiplex PCR; TCRdb keeps in-frame clones, though not all of them. V and J calls and clone size come straight from that table; D and trimming were deduced from the DNA. The table includes 140,000 to 150,000 clones, 85% to 90% detected once. The data derive from a study of blood T cell repertoires in COVID-19. This CDR3 has 14 amino acids. Trimming took 4 bases from V and 0 from J; bases not matched to a gene: 5. Looked up from germline, CDR1 is GTSNPN and CDR2 is SVGIG (reference sequence).

The chain carries TRBV30 and TRBJ1-1, with TRBD1 matching 7 bases. The sequence derives from a man younger than 30 with COVID-19, enrolled during active disease. Material: peripheral blood. DNA for the CDR3: TGTGCCTGGACCGTGGGGACAGTGAACACTGAAGCTTTCTTT. This codes for CAWTVGTVNTEAFF. Full variable domain (remainder filled in from reference TRBV30 and TRBJ1-1): SQTIHQWPATLVQPVGSPLSLECTVEGTSNPNLYWYRQAAGRGLQLLFYSVGIGQISSEVPQNLSASRPQDRQFILSSKKLLLSDSGFYLCAWTVGTVNTEAFFGQGTRLTVV.